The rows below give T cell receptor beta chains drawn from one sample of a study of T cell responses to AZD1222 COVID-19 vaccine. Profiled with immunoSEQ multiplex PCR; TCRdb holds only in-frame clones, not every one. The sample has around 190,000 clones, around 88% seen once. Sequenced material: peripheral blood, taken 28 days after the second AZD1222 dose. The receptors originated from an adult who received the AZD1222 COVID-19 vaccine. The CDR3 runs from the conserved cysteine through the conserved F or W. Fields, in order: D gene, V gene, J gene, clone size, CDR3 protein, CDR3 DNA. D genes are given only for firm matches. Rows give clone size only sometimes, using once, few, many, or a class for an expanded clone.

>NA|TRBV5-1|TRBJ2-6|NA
CASSADITGANVLTF
TGCGCCAGCAGCGCTGACATTACTGGGGCCAACGTCCTGACTTTC
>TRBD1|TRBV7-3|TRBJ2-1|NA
CASSSTRDRNNEQFF
TGTGCCAGCAGCTCCACCCGGGACAGGAACAATGAGCAGTTCTTC
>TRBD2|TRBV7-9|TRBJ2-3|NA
CASSAAPLAGSTDTQYF
TGTGCCAGCAGCGCCGCCCCCTTAGCGGGGAGCACAGATACGCAGTATTTT
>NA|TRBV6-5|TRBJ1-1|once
CASSSLVPATEAFF
TGTGCCAGCAGTTCCCTCGTTCCGGCCACTGAAGCTTTCTTT
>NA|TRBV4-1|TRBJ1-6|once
CASSQDPLGGQSSYNSPLHF
TGCGCCAGCAGCCAAGATCCTTTAGGCGGACAGAGCTCCTATAATTCACCCCTCCACTTT
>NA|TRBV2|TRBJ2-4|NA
CASSEWGDAKNIQYF
TGTGCCAGCAGTGAGTGGGGGGACGCCAAAAACATTCAGTACTTC
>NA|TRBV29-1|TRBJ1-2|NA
CSVGRGDGYTF
TGCAGCGTGGGGCGGGGGGACGGCTACACCTTC
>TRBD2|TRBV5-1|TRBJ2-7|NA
CASSQRRGNSPYEQYF
TGCGCCAGCAGCCAGCGGCGGGGGAACTCCCCCTACGAGCAGTACTTC
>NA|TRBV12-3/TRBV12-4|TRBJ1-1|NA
CASSGGQDTEAFF
TGTGCCAGCAGTGGGGGACAAGACACTGAAGCTTTCTTT
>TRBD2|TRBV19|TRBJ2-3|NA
CASSSRTSGGTDTQYF
TGTGCCAGTAGTTCCCGGACTAGCGGGGGAACAGATACGCAGTATTTT
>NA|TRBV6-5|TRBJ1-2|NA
CASAPDFAIIYTF
TGTGCCAGCGCCCCGGACTTTGCGATTATCTACACCTTC